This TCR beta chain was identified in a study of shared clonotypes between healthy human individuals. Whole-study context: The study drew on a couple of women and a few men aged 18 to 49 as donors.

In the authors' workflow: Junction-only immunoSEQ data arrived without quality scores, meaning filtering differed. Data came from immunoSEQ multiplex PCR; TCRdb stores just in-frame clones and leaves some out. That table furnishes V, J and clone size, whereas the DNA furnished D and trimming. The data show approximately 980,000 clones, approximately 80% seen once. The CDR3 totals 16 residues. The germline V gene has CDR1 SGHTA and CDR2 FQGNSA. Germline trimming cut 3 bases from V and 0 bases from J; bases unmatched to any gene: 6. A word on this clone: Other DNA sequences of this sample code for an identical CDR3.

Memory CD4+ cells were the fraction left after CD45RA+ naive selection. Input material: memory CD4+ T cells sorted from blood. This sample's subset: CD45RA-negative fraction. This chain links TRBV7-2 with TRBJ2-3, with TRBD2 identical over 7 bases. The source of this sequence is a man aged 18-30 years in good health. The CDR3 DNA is TGTGCCAGCAGCTTGCAGGCTAGCGGAAGCACAGATACGCAGTATTTT. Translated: CASSLQASGSTDTQYF.